Following are 29 T cell receptor beta chains from one sample sequenced in a study of control samples from healthy donors and cancer patients. Repertoires were generated with immunoSEQ multiplex PCR, while TCRdb's copy carries only in-frame clones and drops some. The sample has about 82,000 clones, over 75% seen once. The sequencing sample was made of blood. These receptor sequences come from a man aged 50 to 59 in good health.

The chain combines TRBV6-5 with TRBJ2-7; 10 positions match TRBD1. The germline V gene encodes CDR1 MNHEY and CDR2 SVGAGI. The CDR3 extends over 14 amino acids. The V and J ends lost 6 bases and 7 bases, in that order; junction bases with no gene match: 9. CDR3 residues: CASRGTGDLNEQYF. In DNA form, the CDR3 reads TGTGCCAGCAGAGGGACAGGGGACTTGAATGAGCAGTACTTC.

The rearrangement uses TRBV2 and TRBJ1-4; 7 bases agree with TRBD1. V was pared by 3 bases and J by 0 bases, with 1 base of the junction left unmatched. The CDR3 runs to 15 residues. Germline CDR1 is SNHLY and CDR2 is FYNNEI. The CDR3 coding sequence is TGTGCCAGCAGTGACACAGGGGCAACTAATGAAAAACTGTTTTTT. This sequence encodes CASSDTGATNEKLFF.

The chain has TRBV7-2 and TRBJ1-4; D unclear. This CDR3 has 15 amino acids. Germline assignment: CDR1 SGHTA and CDR2 FQGNSA. V was pared by 5 bases and J by 7 bases, with 17 bases between. The CDR3 protein is CASSLQRGGVEKLFF. The CDR3 bases are TGTGCCAGCAGCCTCCAGCGTGGCGGCGTTGAAAAACTGTTTTTT.

The chain links TRBV4-1 to TRBJ2-3; weak D call: TRBD2 (5 bases). Deletions cut 4 bases from V and 5 bases from J, with 19 bases between. This CDR3 region has 16 residues. Germline loops: CDR1 MGHRA, CDR2 YSYEKL. The CDR3 bases are TGCGCCAGCAGCCGCGTGGCCGGGATAGCCCGAGATACGCAGTATTTT. This gives the protein CASSRVAGIARDTQYF.

The rearrangement joins TRBV7-2 to TRBJ2-3; D is unresolved. CDR1 is SGHTA, CDR2 FQGNSA, per germline. The CDR3 loop spans 13 amino acids. The V end was cut by 1 base, the J end by 8 bases, with 10 bases between. The CDR3 sequence: CASSLGTEATQYF. CDR3 sequence (DNA): TGTGCCAGCAGCTTAGGAACTGAAGCTACGCAGTATTTT.

V usage is TRBV6-2 or TRBV6-3 and J usage is TRBJ1-6, with D possibly TRBD1 on 5 matching bases. Germline CDR1 reads MNHEY; CDR2 reads SVGEGT. V dropped 0 bases and J dropped 5 bases, with 11 bases sitting between them. The CDR3 is made up of 16 amino acids. Written as DNA, the CDR3 is TGTGCCAGCAGTTACTCGACCGGGACCAATAATTCACCCCTCCACTTT. This codes for CASSYSTGTNNSPLHF.

This rearrangement joins TRBV7-9 to TRBJ2-7; 8 nucleotides match TRBD2. V lost 5 bases, J lost 1 base, and 7 bases stayed unmatched. CDR3 length equals 15 residues. Per germline, CDR1 SEHNR and CDR2 FQNEAQ (reference sequence). CDR3 protein: CASSPGRGGSYEQYF. CDR3 coding DNA: TGTGCCAGCAGCCCGGGACGGGGGGGGTCCTACGAGCAGTACTTC.

This rearrangement joins TRBV6-5 to TRBJ2-5, with TRBD1 identical over 10 bases. Trimming cost V 6 bases and J 4 bases; bases outside gene matches: 2. There are 13 residues in the CDR3. Germline assignment: CDR1 MNHEY and CDR2 SVGAGI. The CDR3 sequence is CASSRDRGETQYF. The CDR3, as DNA: TGTGCCAGCAGCAGGGACAGGGGAGAGACCCAGTACTTC.

This chain links TRBV5-6 with TRBJ2-3, with TRBD2 matching 9 bases. V gave up 0 bases and J gave up 2 bases; unmatched junction bases: 7. CDR3 length: 17 residues. The germline gives CDR1 SGHDT, CDR2 YYEEEE. The CDR3 DNA reads TGTGCCAGCAGCTTGGTATCTAGCGGGGCCCACACAGATACGCAGTATTTT. Translating gives CASSLVSSGAHTDTQYF.

The rearrangement links TRBV4-2 to TRBJ2-1; D unresolved. Germline loops: CDR1 LGHNA, CDR2 YNFKEQ. Trimming left V 0 bases short and J 4 bases short, with 16 bases between. CDR3 length: 17 amino acids. The CDR3 reads CASSQDMPPSGYNEQFF. The CDR3 DNA sequence: TGTGCCAGCAGCCAAGATATGCCTCCCTCCGGTTACAATGAGCAGTTCTTC.

The chain has TRBV5-4 and TRBJ2-7, with 7 bases matching TRBD1. J gave up 4 bases and V 3 bases, and 4 bases lay outside the gene matches. This CDR3 contains 13 residues. Germline V gives CDR1 SGHNT, CDR2 YYREEE (reference sequence). The chain's CDR3 is CASSSGGTYEQYF. The CDR3 bases are TGTGCCAGCAGCTCAGGGGGTACTTACGAGCAGTACTTC.

The chain recombines TRBV5-5 with TRBJ1-1; weak D call: TRBD1 (6 bases). Germline V lookup: CDR1 SGHKS, CDR2 YYEKEE (reference sequence). Between the trimmed V and J ends, which lost 4 bases and 0 bases, there was a span of 16 bases. This CDR3 is 16 amino acids long. CDR3 DNA sequence: TGTGCCAGCAGCCCAAACAGGGCCCTCATGAACACTGAAGCTTTCTTT. It is translated as CASSPNRALMNTEAFF.

This chain uses TRBV9 with TRBJ2-1; 8 nucleotides match TRBD2. CDR3 length: 15 residues. The germline CDR1 and CDR2 sequences are SGDLS and YYNGEE. V dropped 1 base and J dropped 1; count of bases not matched to a gene: 1. CDR3 nucleotide sequence: TGTGCCAGCAGCGTATTAGCGGGATCCTACAATGAGCAGTTCTTC. Translation: CASSVLAGSYNEQFF.

This chain links TRBV7-9 with TRBJ1-1; the match to TRBD1 covers 8 bases. Per germline, CDR1 SEHNR and CDR2 FQNEAQ (reference sequence). CDR3 size: 16 residues. Unmatched junction bases numbered 15, after V lost 5 bases and J lost 7 bases. CDR3 DNA sequence: TGTGCCAGCAGCACCCTCGGGACAGGTTGGGGTGGTGAAGCTTTCTTT. It is translated as CASSTLGTGWGGEAFF. Supplemented by reference TRBV7-9 and TRBJ1-1, the full variable domain reads DTGVSQNPRHKITKRGQNVTFRCDPISEHNRLYWYRQTLGQGPEFLTYFQNEAQLEKSRLLSDRFSAERPKGSFSTLEIQRTEQGDSAMYLCASSTLGTGWGGEAFFGQGTRLTVV.

The chain combines TRBV12-5 with TRBJ1-2, with D possibly being TRBD1 (5 bases). V lost 5 bases and J 3 bases, leaving 13 bases between the germline ends. Per the germline V gene, CDR1 is LGHNT and CDR2 is FRNRAP. The CDR3 extends over 14 amino acids. CDR3 nucleotide sequence: TGTGCTAGTGGTCAAGAGAAGGGGTACTATGGCTACACCTTC. Amino acids: CASGQEKGYYGYTF.

V and J are TRBV6-5 and TRBJ1-5; D is unresolved. This CDR3 spans 15 amino acids. V dropped 3 bases and J dropped 2 bases, with 11 bases sitting between them. CDR1 is MNHEY, CDR2 SVGAGI, per germline. CDR3 nucleotides: TGTGCCAGCAGTTATAGGGTTGTAGGCAATCAGCCCCAGCATTTT. Translating gives CASSYRVVGNQPQHF.

The chain joins TRBV3-1 (or the pseudogene TRBV3-2) to TRBJ2-3; unclear D gene. Deletions cut 1 base from V and 2 bases from J, with 4 bases between. This CDR3 comprises 13 residues. The germline V gene has CDR1 LGHDT and CDR2 YNNKEL (reference sequence). The CDR3 loop reads CASSQAHTDTQYF. CDR3 sequence (DNA): TGTGCCAGCAGCCAAGCCCACACAGATACGCAGTATTTT.

The J gene is TRBJ2-7, the V gene TRBV7-8; 9 bases map to TRBD1. The CDR3 runs 18 residues. Trimming removed 3 bases from V and 0 bases from J; junction bases left unmatched: 12. Germline lookup yields CDR1 SGHVS and CDR2 FQNEAQ. CDR3 bases: TGTGCCAGCAGCTTCCGAGGAAACAGGGGGCACCTCTCCTACGAGCAGTACTTC. Its protein is CASSFRGNRGHLSYEQYF. Complete variable domain (other parts from reference TRBV7-8 and TRBJ2-7): GAGVSQSPRYKVAKRGQDVALRCDPISGHVSLFWYQQALGQGPEFLTYFQNEAQLDKSGLPSDRFFAERPEGSVSTLKIQRTQQEDSAVYLCASSFRGNRGHLSYEQYFGPGTRLTVT.

V usage is TRBV9 and J usage is TRBJ2-3; no reliable D call. CDR1 is SGDLS and CDR2 is YYNGEE in the germline V gene. The CDR3 runs to 13 residues. Between the trimmed V and J ends, which lost 0 bases and 5 bases, there was a span of 7 bases. The CDR3 spells CASSVDRVDTQYF. The CDR3, as DNA: TGTGCCAGCAGCGTAGATAGGGTAGATACGCAGTATTTT.

This rearrangement joins TRBV7-9 to TRBJ2-3; 9 bases fit TRBD2. Germline CDR1 is SEHNR and CDR2 is FQNEAQ (reference sequence). This CDR3 has 16 residues. The V gene end was trimmed by 2 bases and the J gene end by 2 bases; junction bases not matched to a gene: 5. The CDR3: CASSLHPSGVTDTQYF. CDR3 coding DNA: TGTGCCAGCAGCTTACACCCTAGCGGGGTCACAGATACGCAGTATTTT.

The chain couples TRBV5-8 to TRBJ2-7, with TRBD1 identical over 8 bases. The CDR3 length is 14 residues. V shed 6 bases, J shed 3 bases, and the junction held 8 bases outside the gene matches. The germline CDR1 and CDR2 sequences are SGHTS and YDEGEE. The CDR3 DNA sequence: TGTGCCAGCACCCTAGGGACAGGTTACTACGAGCAGTACTTC. This codes for CASTLGTGYYEQYF. Full variable domain (remainder filled in from reference TRBV5-8 and TRBJ2-7): EAGVTQSPTHLIKTRGQQATLRCSPISGHTSVYWYQQALGLGLQFLLWYDEGEERNRGNFPPRFSGRQFPNYSSELNVNALELEDSALYLCASTLGTGYYEQYFGPGTRLTVT.

In this sample, this clone turned up a few times. The rearrangement links TRBV3-1 (or the pseudogene TRBV3-2) to TRBJ2-7; a weak D match, TRBD1 (8 bases). Germline CDR1 reads LGHDT; CDR2 reads YNNKEL (reference sequence). Trimming removed 4 bases from V and 0 bases from J, with 19 bases in between. The CDR3 runs 17 residues. DNA for the CDR3: TGTGCCAGCAGCCTTGGAGCGGGACAGGCAAGCTCCTACGAGCAGTACTTC. Encoded protein: CASSLGAGQASSYEQYF.

The rearrangement links TRBV5-1 to TRBJ2-2, with 10 bases identical to TRBD2. The J segment lost 5 bases and the V segment lost 4 bases, leaving 5 bases of the junction unmatched. This CDR3 is built from 15 residues. The germline V gene has CDR1 SGHRS and CDR2 YFSETQ. The CDR3 DNA reads as TGCGCCAGCAGCCCGCAGCGGGGGGGTACCGGGGAGCTGTTTTTT. Its protein is CASSPQRGGTGELFF.

The chain employs TRBV10-3 and TRBJ2-1, with 14 bases matching TRBD2. This CDR3 has 17 amino acids. V lost 5 bases, J lost 0 bases, and 3 bases stayed unmatched. Looked up from germline, CDR1 is ENHRY and CDR2 is SYGVKD. The CDR3, as DNA: TGTGCCATCAGTCCCGGGACTAGCGGGGGCTCCTACAATGAGCAGTTCTTC. This encodes CAISPGTSGGSYNEQFF.

This rearrangement joins TRBV7-6 to TRBJ2-3; 7 nucleotides match TRBD1. The germline CDR1 and CDR2 sequences are SGHVS and FNYEAQ. After removal of 1 base from V and 8 bases from J, the junction contained 9 bases not matched to a gene. The CDR3 is 15 amino acids. CDR3 protein: CASSLDRQGLGTQYF. In DNA, the CDR3 is TGTGCCAGCAGCTTAGACAGACAGGGCTTGGGTACGCAGTATTTT.

The V call is TRBV7-9, the J call TRBJ2-1; no reliable D call. The V gene lost 3 bases and the J gene lost 4 bases, with 10 bases spanning the gap. The germline V gene encodes CDR1 SEHNR and CDR2 FQNEAQ (reference sequence). The CDR3 loop spans 14 amino acids. CDR3 bases: TGTGCCAGCAGCTTCCCAGCTAGGTACAATGAGCAGTTCTTC. It encodes CASSFPARYNEQFF.

The V and J genes are TRBV20-1 and TRBJ2-7; the match to TRBD1 covers 9 bases. The V gene's germline CDR1 is DFQATT and CDR2 SNEGSKA (reference sequence). CDR3 length: 15 amino acids. V dropped 3 bases and J dropped 6; count of bases not matched to a gene: 12. CDR3 nucleotides: TGCAGTGCTAGTTGGGGCCCGGGACAGGGAGGCGAGCAGTACTTC. It yields the protein CSASWGPGQGGEQYF.

The V call is TRBV7-9, the J call TRBJ1-2; 8 nucleotides match TRBD1. The V gene's germline CDR1 is SEHNR and CDR2 FQNEAQ (reference sequence). The length of the CDR3 is 15 residues. V lost 3 bases, J lost 3 bases, and 6 bases stayed unmatched. CDR3 sequence: CASSFRTGQDYGYTF. The CDR3, as DNA: TGTGCCAGCAGCTTCCGGACAGGGCAGGACTATGGCTACACCTTC.

The CDR3 loop is CASSQAPGTAGNTIYF. The CDR3 nucleotides are TGTGCCAGCAGCCAAGCACCCGGGACCGCAGGAAACACCATATATTTT. The V and J genes are TRBV3-1 (or the pseudogene TRBV3-2) and TRBJ1-3; D possibly corresponds to TRBD1 (5 bases). V lost 1 base and J 4 bases, leaving 14 bases between the germline ends. The germline V gene has CDR1 LGHDT and CDR2 YNNKEL (reference sequence). CDR3 length: 16 residues.